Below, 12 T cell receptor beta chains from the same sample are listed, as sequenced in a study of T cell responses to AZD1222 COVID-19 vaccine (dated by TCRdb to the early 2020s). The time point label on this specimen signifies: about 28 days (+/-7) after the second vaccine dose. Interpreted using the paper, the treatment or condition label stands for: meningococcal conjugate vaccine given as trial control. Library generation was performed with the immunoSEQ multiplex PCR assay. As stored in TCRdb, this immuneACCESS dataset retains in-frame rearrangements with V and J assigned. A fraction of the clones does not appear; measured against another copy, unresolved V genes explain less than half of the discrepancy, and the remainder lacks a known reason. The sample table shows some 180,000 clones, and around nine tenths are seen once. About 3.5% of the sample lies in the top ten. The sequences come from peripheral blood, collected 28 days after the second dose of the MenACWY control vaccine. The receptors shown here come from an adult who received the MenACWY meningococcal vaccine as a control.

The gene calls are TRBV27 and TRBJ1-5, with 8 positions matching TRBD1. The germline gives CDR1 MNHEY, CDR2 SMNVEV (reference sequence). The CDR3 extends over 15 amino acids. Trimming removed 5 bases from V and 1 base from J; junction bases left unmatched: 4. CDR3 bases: TGTGCCAGCAGTCCCGACAGGGGAAGCAATCAGCCCCAGCATTTT. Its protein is CASSPDRGSNQPQHF.

CDR3 bases: TGTGCCAGCAGCACTATGGGGGCACGGGCTTTCTTT. Residues: CASSTMGARAFF. V gene TRBV7-9 combines with J gene TRBJ1-1; tentatively, D is TRBD1 (6 bases). Trimming stripped 5 bases from V and 11 bases from J, with 15 bases between. CDR1 is SEHNR and CDR2 is FQNEAQ in the germline V gene (reference sequence). This CDR3 region has 12 residues.

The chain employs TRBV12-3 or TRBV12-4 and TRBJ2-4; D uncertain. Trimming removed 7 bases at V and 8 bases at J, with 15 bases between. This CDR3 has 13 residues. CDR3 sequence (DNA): TGTGCCAGCATAAAAGGGAATGGGGACATTCAGTACTTC. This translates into CASIKGNGDIQYF.

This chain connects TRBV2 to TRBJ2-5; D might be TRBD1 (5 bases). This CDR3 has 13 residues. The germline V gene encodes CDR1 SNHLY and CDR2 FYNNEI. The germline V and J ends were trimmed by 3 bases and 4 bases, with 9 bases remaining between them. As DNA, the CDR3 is TGTGCCAGCAGTGATGGGGCGAGAGAGACCCAGTACTTC. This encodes CASSDGARETQYF.

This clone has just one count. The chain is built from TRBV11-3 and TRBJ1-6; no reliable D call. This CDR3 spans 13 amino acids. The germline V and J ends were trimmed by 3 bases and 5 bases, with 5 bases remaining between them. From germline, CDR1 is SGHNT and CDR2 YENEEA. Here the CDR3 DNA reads TGTGCCAGCAGCTTCCGGGATAATTCACCCCTCCACTTT. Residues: CASSFRDNSPLHF.

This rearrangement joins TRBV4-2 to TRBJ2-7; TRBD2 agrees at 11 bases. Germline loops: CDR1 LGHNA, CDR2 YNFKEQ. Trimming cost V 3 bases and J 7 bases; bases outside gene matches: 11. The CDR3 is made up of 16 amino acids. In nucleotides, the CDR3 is TGTGCCAGCAGCCAGCCTATGGCTAGCGGGAGGAGGGAGCAGTACTTC. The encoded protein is CASSQPMASGRREQYF.

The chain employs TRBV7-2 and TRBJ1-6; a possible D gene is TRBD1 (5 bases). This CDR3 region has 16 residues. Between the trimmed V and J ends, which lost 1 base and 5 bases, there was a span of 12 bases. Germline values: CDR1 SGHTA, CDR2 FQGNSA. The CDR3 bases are TGTGCCAGCAGCTTAGTGGCAGGGTGGAATAATTCACCCCTCCACTTT. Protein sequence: CASSLVAGWNNSPLHF.

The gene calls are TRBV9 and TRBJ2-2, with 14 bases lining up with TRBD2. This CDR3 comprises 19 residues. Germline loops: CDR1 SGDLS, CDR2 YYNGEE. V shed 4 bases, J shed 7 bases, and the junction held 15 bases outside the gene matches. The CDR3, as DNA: TGTGCCAGCAGCCTCGGGACTAGCGGGAGAGGACGGTTCGTCGGGGAGCTGTTTTTT. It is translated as CASSLGTSGRGRFVGELFF.

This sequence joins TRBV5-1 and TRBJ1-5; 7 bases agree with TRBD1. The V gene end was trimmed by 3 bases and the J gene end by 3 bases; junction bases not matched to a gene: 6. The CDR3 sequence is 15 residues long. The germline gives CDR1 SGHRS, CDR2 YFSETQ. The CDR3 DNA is TGCGCCAGCAGCTCAACAGGGGCCGACAATCAGCCCCAGCATTTT. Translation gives CASSSTGADNQPQHF.

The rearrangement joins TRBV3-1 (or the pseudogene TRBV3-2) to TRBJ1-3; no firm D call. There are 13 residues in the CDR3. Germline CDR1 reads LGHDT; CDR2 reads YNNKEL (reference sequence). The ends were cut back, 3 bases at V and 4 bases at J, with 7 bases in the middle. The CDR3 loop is CASSQQSGNTIYF. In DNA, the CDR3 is TGTGCCAGCAGCCAGCAGAGCGGAAACACCATATATTTT.

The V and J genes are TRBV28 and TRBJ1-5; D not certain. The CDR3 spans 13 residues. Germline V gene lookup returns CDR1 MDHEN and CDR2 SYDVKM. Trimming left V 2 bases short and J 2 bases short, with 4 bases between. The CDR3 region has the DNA TGTGCCAGCAGTTTAGCGGGCAATCAGCCCCAGCATTTT. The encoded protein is CASSLAGNQPQHF.

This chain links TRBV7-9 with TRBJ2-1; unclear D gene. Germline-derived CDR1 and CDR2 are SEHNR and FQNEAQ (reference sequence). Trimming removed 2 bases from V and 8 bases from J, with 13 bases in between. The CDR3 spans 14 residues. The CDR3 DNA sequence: TGTGCCAGCAGCTTATCGTTGGATGGGGATGAGCAGTTCTTC. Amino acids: CASSLSLDGDEQFF. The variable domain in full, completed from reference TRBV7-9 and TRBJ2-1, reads DTGVSQNPRHKITKRGQNVTFRCDPISEHNRLYWYRQTLGQGPEFLTYFQNEAQLEKSRLLSDRFSAERPKGSFSTLEIQRTEQGDSAMYLCASSLSLDGDEQFFGPGTRLTVL.